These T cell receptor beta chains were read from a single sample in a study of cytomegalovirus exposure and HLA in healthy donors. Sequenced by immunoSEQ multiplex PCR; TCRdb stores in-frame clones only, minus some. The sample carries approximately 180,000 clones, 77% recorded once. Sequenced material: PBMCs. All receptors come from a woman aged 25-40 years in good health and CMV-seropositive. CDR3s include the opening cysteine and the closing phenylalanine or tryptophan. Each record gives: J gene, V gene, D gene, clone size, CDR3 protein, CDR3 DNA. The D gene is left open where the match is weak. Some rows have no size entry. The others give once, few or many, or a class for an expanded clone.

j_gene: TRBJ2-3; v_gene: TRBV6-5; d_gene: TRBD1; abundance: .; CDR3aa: CASSYGGQGNTDTQYF; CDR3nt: TGTGCCAGCAGTTACGGGGGACAGGGGAACACAGATACGCAGTATTTT
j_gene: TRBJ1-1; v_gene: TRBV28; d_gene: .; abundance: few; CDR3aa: CASSLGQGAHTEAFF; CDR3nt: TGTGCCAGCAGTTTGGGTCAAGGAGCTCACACTGAAGCTTTCTTT
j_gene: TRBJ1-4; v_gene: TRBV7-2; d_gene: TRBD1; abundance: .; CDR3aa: CASSLAGTANEKLFF; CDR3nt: TGTGCCAGCAGCTTAGCCGGGACAGCAAATGAAAAACTGTTTTTT
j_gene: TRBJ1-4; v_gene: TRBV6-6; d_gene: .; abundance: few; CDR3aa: CASSSLGGNEKLFF; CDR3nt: TGTGCCAGCAGTTCCCTCGGGGGTAATGAAAAACTGTTTTTT
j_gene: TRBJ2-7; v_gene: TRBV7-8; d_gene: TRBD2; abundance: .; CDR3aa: CASSPGLAGANLAYEQYF; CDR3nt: TGTGCCAGCAGCCCCGGACTAGCGGGAGCAAACTTGGCCTACGAGCAGTACTTC
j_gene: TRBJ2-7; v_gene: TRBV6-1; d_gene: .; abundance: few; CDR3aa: CASRDRLSYEQYF; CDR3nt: TGTGCCAGCCGTGACAGGTTGTCCTACGAGCAGTACTTC
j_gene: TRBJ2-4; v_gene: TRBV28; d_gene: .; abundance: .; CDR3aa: CASGRGVSDIQYF; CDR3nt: TGTGCCAGCGGCAGGGGGGTTTCCGACATTCAGTACTTC
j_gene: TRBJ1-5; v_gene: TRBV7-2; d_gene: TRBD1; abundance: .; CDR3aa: CASSSDRGNQPQHF; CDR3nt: TGTGCCAGCAGCTCTGACAGGGGCAATCAGCCCCAGCATTTT
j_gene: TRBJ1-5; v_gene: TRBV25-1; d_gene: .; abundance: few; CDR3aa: CASSKDSSNQPQHF; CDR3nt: TGTGCCAGCAGTAAAGACAGCAGCAATCAGCCCCAGCATTTT
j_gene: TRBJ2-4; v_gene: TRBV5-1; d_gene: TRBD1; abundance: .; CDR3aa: CASSYRQGENIQYF; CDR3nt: TGCGCCAGCAGCTACAGACAGGGTGAAAACATTCAGTACTTC
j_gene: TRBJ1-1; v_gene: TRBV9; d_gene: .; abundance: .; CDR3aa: CASSVVNSKHTEAFF; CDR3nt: TGTGCCAGCAGCGTAGTTAACTCGAAACACACTGAAGCTTTCTTT
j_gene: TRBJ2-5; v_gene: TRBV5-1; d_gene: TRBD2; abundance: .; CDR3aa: CASKAGRAVQETQYF; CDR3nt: TGCGCCAGCAAAGCCGGGAGGGCCGTCCAAGAGACCCAGTACTTC
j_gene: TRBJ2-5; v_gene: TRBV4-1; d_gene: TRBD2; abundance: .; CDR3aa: CASSENRVLAGGETQYF; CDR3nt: TGCGCCAGCAGCGAGAACCGGGTATTAGCGGGAGGTGAGACCCAGTACTTC
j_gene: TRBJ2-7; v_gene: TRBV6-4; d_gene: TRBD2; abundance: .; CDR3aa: CASSDALGLAGDYEQYF; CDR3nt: TGTGCCAGCAGTGACGCCTTAGGACTAGCGGGAGACTACGAGCAGTACTTC
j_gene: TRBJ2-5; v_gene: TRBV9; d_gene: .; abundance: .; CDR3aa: CASGGGTEETQYF; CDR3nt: TGTGCCAGCGGTGGAGGGACGGAAGAGACCCAGTACTTC
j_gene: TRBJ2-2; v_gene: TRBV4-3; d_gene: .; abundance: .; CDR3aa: CASSQAIGHSTGELFF; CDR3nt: TGCGCCAGCAGCCAGGCAATTGGGCACTCCACCGGGGAGCTGTTTTTT
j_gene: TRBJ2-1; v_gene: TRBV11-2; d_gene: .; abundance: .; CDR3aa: CASRGIGGEAEQFF; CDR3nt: TGTGCCAGCAGGGGGATAGGAGGGGAGGCTGAGCAGTTCTTC
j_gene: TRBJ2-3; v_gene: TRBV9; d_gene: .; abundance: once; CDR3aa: CASSASRTTTDTQYF; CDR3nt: TGTGCCAGCAGCGCTTCTCGAACAACAACAGATACGCAGTATTTT
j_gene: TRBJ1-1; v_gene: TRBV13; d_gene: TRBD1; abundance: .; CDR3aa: CASRSIDRAEAFF; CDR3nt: TGTGCCAGCAGGAGTATTGACAGGGCTGAAGCTTTCTTT
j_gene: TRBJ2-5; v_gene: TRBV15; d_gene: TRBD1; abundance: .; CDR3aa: CATSRGQLGETQYF; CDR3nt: TGTGCCACCAGCCGGGGACAGTTAGGGGAGACCCAGTACTTC
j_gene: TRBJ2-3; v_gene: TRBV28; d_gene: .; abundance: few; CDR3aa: CASSLEGADTQYF; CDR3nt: TGTGCCAGCAGTTTAGAGGGGGCAGATACGCAGTATTTT
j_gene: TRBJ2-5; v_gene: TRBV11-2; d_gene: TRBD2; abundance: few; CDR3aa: CASSLEPLWLAGVETQYF; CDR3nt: TGTGCCAGCAGCTTAGAACCTCTTTGGCTAGCGGGAGTAGAGACCCAGTACTTC
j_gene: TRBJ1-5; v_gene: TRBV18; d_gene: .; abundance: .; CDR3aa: CASSLDRFVSNQPQHF; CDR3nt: TGTGCCAGCTCACTTGACAGGTTCGTTAGCAATCAGCCCCAGCATTTT
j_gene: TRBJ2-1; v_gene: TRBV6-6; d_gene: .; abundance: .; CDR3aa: CASSYTETEQFF; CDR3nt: TGTGCCAGCAGTTACACAGAGACCGAGCAGTTCTTC
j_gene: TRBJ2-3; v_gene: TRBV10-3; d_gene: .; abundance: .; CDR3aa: CAISDGGSTDTQYF; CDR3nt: TGTGCCATCAGTGACGGGGGTAGCACAGATACGCAGTATTTT
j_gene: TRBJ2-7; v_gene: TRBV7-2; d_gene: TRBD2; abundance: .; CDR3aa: CASSGRLAGVSEQYF; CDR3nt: TGTGCCAGTAGTGGCCGACTAGCGGGAGTAAGCGAGCAGTACTTC
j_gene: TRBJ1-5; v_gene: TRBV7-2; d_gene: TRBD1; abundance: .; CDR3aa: CASSFGQGGGNQPQHF; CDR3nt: TGTGCCAGCAGCTTCGGACAGGGAGGAGGTAATCAGCCCCAGCATTTT
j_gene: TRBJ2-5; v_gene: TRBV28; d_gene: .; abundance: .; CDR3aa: CAIGQGQETQYF; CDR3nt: TGTGCGATTGGGCAGGGACAAGAGACCCAGTACTTC
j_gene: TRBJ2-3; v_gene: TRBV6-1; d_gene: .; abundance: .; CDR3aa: CASSEGVGHGNTDTQYF; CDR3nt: TGTGCCAGCAGTGAAGGGGTAGGACATGGGAATACAGATACGCAGTATTTT
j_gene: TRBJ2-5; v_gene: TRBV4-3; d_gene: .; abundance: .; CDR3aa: CASSQDSEETQYF; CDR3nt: TGCGCCAGCAGCCAAGACAGTGAAGAGACCCAGTACTTC
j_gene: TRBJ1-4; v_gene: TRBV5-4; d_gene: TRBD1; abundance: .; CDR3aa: CASSLGGQGNEKLFF; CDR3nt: TGTGCCAGCAGCTTGGGGGGACAGGGGAATGAAAAACTGTTTTTT
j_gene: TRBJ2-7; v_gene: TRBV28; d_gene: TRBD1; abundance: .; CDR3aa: CASSPTGGFSHEQYF; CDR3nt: TGTGCCAGCAGTCCGACAGGGGGCTTTTCCCACGAGCAGTACTTC
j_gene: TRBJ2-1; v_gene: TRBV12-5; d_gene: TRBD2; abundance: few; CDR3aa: CASGLGGGGTYNEQFF; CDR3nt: TGTGCTAGTGGTTTGGGGGGGGGAGGAACGTACAATGAGCAGTTCTTC
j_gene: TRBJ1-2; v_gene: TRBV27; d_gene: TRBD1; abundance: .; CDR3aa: CASSLGTGANYGYTF; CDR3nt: TGTGCCAGCAGCTTGGGTACAGGGGCTAACTATGGCTACACCTTC
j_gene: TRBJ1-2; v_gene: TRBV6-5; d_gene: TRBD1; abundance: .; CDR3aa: CASSSQGGYYGYTF; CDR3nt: TGTGCCAGCAGTTCCCAGGGGGGTTACTATGGCTACACCTTC
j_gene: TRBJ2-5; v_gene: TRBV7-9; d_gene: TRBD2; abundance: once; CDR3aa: CASSPPLAGSQETQYF; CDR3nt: TGTGCCAGCAGTCCTCCACTAGCGGGGTCCCAAGAGACCCAGTACTTC
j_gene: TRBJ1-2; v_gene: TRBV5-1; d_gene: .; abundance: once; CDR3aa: CASSLDRFYYGYTF; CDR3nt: TGCGCCAGCAGCTTGGACAGGTTCTATTATGGCTACACCTTC
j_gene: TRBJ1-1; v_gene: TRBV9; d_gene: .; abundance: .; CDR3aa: CASSVVGVGTEAFF; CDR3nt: TGTGCCAGCAGCGTAGTGGGCGTCGGCACTGAAGCTTTCTTT
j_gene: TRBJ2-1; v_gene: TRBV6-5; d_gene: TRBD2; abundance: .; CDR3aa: CASSYTGLAGAHEQFF; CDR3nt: TGTGCCAGCAGTTACACAGGACTAGCGGGAGCACATGAGCAGTTCTTC
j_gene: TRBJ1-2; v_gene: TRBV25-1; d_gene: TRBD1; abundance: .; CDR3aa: CATSPQGALGYTF; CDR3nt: TGTGCCACCAGCCCACAGGGGGCGCTTGGCTACACCTTC
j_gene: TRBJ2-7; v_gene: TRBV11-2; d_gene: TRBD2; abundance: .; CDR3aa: CASSLESASGTSLAYEQYF; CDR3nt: TGTGCCAGCAGCTTAGAGTCAGCTAGCGGGACATCCCTAGCCTACGAGCAGTACTTC
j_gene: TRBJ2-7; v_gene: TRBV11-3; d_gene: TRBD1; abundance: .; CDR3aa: CASSPPGQVEQYF; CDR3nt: TGTGCCAGCAGCCCACCGGGACAGGTAGAGCAGTACTTC
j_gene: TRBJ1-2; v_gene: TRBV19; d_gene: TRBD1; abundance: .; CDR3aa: CASSETGQNYGYTF; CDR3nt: TGTGCCAGTAGCGAGACAGGGCAGAACTATGGCTACACCTTC
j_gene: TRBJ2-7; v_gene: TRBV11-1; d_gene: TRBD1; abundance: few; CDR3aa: CASSVHRGDEQYF; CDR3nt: TGTGCCAGCAGCGTCCACAGGGGCGACGAGCAGTACTTC
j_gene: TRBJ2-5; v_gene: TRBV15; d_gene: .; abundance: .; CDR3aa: CATSTPGLRGKETQYF; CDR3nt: TGTGCCACCAGCACTCCGGGACTCAGGGGGAAGGAGACCCAGTACTTC
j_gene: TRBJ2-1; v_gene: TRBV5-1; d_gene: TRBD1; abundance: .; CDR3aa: CASSLGTGGVEQFF; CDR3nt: TGCGCCAGCAGCTTGGGGACAGGGGGCGTTGAGCAGTTCTTC
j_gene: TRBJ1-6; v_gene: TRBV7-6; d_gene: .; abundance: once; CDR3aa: CASSSTGSISPLHF; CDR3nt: TGTGCCAGCAGCTCGACTGGTTCCATCTCACCCCTCCACTTT
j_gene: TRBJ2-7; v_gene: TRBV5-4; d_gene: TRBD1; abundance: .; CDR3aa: CASRSGQDAGYEQYF; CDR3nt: TGTGCCAGCAGATCGGGACAGGACGCTGGATACGAGCAGTACTTC
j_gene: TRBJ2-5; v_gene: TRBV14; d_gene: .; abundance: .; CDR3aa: CASSQELGGQETQYF; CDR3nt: TGTGCCAGCAGCCAAGAGTTAGGAGGGCAAGAGACCCAGTACTTC
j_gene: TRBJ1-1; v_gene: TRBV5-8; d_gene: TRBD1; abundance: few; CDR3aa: CASSQGTGVRTEAFF; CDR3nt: TGTGCCAGCAGCCAAGGGACAGGGGTGCGCACTGAAGCTTTCTTT
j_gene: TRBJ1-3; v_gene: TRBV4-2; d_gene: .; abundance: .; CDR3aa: CASSQDGAGAGNTIYF; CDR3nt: TGTGCCAGCAGCCAAGATGGGGCAGGGGCTGGAAACACCATATATTTT
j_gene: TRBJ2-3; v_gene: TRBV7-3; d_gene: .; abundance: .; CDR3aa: CASSFRGFTDTQYF; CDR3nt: TGTGCCAGCAGCTTCAGGGGATTTACAGATACGCAGTATTTT
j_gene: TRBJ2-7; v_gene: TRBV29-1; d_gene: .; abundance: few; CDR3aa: CSATGKVAYEQYF; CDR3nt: TGCAGCGCCACAGGGAAGGTGGCCTACGAGCAGTACTTC
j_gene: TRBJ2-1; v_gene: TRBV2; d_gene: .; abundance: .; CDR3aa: CASSEGAGNLYNEQFF; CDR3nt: TGTGCCAGCAGTGAGGGCGCCGGGAACTTATACAATGAGCAGTTCTTC